The rows below give T cell receptor beta chains drawn from one sample of a study of blood T cell repertoires in COVID-19. TCRdb's copy holds only in-frame clones and misses some; the assay was immunoSEQ multiplex PCR. The table lists 150,000 to 200,000 clones, approximately 80% of them singletons. The sample comprised peripheral blood. Receptor source: a man aged 60-69 years with acute or convalescent COVID-19. CDR3s include the opening cysteine and the closing phenylalanine or tryptophan. D genes are given only for firm matches. Clone size is not always given. Where it is, it says once, few, many or a class for expanded clones.

V gene,J gene,D gene,clone size,CDR3 protein,CDR3 DNA
TRBV21-1,TRBJ2-1,-,-,CASSKVEESEQGRSGRINEQFF,TGTGCCAGCAGCAAAGTAGAGGAGTCGGAACAGGGTAGGAGCGGGAGGATAAATGAGCAGTTCTTC
TRBV2,TRBJ2-7,-,-,CASSPSDLSSYEQYF,TGTGCCAGCAGCCCCTCCGATCTAAGCTCCTACGAGCAGTACTTC
TRBV6-5,TRBJ1-5,-,few,CASSSTGSGPQHF,TGTGCCAGCAGTTCCACAGGGTCAGGGCCCCAGCATTTT
TRBV6-5,TRBJ2-2,TRBD1,once,CASSFQQGELGGELFF,TGTGCCAGCAGTTTCCAGCAGGGGGAATTAGGCGGGGAGCTGTTTTTT
TRBV6-5,TRBJ2-1,-,few,CASSRDKRDHNEQFF,TGTGCCAGCAGTAGGGACAAGCGGGACCACAATGAGCAGTTCTTC
TRBV27,TRBJ1-1,-,-,CASRLLRAEAEAFF,TGTGCCAGCAGACTACTCAGGGCTGAGGCTGAAGCTTTCTTT
TRBV7-9,TRBJ2-6,TRBD1,once,CASSTSTGGLGANVLTF,TGTGCCAGCAGCACGTCGACAGGGGGCTTGGGGGCCAACGTCCTGACTTTC
TRBV18,TRBJ2-1,-,-,CASSPGGDEQFF,TGTGCCAGCTCACCAGGAGGGGATGAGCAGTTCTTC
TRBV4-1,TRBJ1-4,TRBD1,few,CASSQTTPGQGRRATNEKLFF,TGCGCCAGCAGCCAAACCACCCCGGGACAGGGAAGGAGGGCAACTAATGAAAAACTGTTTTTT
TRBV29-1,TRBJ1-2,TRBD1,-,CSVGQGVYGYTF,TGCAGCGTTGGACAGGGAGTGTATGGCTACACCTTC
TRBV6-6,TRBJ2-5,TRBD2,-,CASSVASGGQETQYF,TGTGCCAGCAGTGTAGCTAGCGGGGGACAAGAGACCCAGTACTTC